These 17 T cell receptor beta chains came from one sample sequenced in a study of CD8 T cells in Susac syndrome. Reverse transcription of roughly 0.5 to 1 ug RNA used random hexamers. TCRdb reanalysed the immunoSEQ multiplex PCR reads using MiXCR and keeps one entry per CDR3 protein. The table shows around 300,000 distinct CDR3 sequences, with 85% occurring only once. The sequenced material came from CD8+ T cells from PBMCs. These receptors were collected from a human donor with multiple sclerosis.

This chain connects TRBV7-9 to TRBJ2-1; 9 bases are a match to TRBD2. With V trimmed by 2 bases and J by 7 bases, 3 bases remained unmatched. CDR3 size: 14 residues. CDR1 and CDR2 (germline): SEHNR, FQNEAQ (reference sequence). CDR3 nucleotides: TGTGCCAGCAGCTTAAGCCTAGCGGGGAATGAGCAGTTCTTC. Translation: CASSLSLAGNEQFF.

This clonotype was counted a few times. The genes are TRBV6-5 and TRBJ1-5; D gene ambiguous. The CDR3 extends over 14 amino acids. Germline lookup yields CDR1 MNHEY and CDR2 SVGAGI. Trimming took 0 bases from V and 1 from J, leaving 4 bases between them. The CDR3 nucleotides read TGTGCCAGCAGTTACTCGCAGAGCAATCAGCCCCAGCATTTT. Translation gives CASSYSQSNQPQHF.

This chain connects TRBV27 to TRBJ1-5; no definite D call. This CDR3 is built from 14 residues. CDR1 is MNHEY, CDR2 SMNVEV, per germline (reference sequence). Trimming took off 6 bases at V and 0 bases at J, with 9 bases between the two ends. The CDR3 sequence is CASRPGVSNQPQHF. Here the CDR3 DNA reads TGTGCCAGCAGACCCGGGGTTAGCAATCAGCCCCAGCATTTT.

Written as DNA, the CDR3 is TGTGCCAGCAGTCCACAGATTAAGGAGACCCAGTACTTC. Translating gives CASSPQIKETQYF. The chain combines TRBV7-9 with TRBJ2-5; D is uncertain. CDR3 length: 13 residues. CDR1 is SEHNR, CDR2 FQNEAQ, per germline (reference sequence). Trimming took off 6 bases at V and 5 bases at J, with 13 bases between the two ends.

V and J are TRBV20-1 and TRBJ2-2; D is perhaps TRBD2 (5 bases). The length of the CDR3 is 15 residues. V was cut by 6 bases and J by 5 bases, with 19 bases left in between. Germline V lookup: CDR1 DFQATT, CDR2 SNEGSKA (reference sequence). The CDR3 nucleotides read TGCAGTGCCCCGACGACGGACCCGGGAACCGGGGAGCTGTTTTTT. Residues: CSAPTTDPGTGELFF.

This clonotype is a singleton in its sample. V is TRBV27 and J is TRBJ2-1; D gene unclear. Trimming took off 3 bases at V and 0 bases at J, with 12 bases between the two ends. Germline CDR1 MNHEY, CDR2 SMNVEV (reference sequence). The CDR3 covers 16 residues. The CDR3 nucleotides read TGTGCCAGCAGTTTGTCACCGCTTAGCTCCTACAATGAGCAGTTCTTC. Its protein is CASSLSPLSSYNEQFF.

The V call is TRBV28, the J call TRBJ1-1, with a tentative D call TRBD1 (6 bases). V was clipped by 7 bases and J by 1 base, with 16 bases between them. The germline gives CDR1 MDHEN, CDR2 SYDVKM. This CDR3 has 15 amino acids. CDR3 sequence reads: CASNHYREGNTEAFF. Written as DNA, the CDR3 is TGTGCCAGCAACCACTACAGGGAAGGGAACACTGAAGCTTTCTTT.

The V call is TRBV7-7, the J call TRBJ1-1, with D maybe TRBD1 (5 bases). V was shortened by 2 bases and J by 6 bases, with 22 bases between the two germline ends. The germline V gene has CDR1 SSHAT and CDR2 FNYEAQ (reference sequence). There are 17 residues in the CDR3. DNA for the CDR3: TGTGCCAGCAGCTTATCACCCGAGGACGTGAGGGGCGCTGAAGCTTTCTTT. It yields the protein CASSLSPEDVRGAEAFF.

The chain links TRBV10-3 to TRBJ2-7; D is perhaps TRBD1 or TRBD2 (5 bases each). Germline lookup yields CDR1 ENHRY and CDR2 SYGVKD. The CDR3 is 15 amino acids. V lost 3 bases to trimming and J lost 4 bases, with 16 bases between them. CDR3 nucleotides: TGTGCCATCAGTGAAGGGGACCAGACTAAATACGAGCAGTACTTC. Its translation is CAISEGDQTKYEQYF.

CDR3 amino acids: CSAPLWEREGATGELFF. CDR3 in DNA: TGCAGTGCGCCACTTTGGGAGCGGGAGGGGGCCACCGGGGAGCTGTTTTTT. The chain is built from TRBV20-1 and TRBJ2-2; 10 nucleotides agree with TRBD2. The CDR3 has 17 residues. Germline trimming cut 6 bases from V and 4 bases from J; bases unmatched to any gene: 14. CDR1 is DFQATT, CDR2 SNEGSKA, per germline (reference sequence).

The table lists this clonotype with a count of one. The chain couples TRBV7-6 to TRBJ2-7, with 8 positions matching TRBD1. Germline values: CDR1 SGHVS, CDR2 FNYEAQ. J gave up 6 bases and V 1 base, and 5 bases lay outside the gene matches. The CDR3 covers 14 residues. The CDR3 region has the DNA TGTGCCAGCAGCTTAGGCCAGGGGGCGGCCGAGCAGTACTTC. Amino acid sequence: CASSLGQGAAEQYF.

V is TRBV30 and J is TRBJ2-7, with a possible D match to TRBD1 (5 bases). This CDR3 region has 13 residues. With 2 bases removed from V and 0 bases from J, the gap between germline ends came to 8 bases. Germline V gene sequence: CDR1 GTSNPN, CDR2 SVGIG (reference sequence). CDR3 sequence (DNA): TGTGCCTGGAGTCCGGACATCTCCTACGAGCAGTACTTC. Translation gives CAWSPDISYEQYF.

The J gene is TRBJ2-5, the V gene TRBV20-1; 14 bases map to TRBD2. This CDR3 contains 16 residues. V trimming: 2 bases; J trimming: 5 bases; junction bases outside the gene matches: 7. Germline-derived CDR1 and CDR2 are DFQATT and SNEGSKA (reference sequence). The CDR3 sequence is CSARLLRLAGGETQYF. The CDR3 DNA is TGCAGTGCTAGACTATTACGACTAGCGGGAGGGGAGACCCAGTACTTC.

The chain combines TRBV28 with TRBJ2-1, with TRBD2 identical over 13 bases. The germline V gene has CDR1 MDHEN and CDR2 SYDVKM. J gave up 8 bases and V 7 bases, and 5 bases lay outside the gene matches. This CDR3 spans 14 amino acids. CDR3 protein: CASTTSGRAYEQFF. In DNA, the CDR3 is TGTGCCAGCACCACTAGCGGGAGGGCCTATGAGCAGTTCTTC. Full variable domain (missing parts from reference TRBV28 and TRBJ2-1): DVKVTQSSRYLVKRTGEKVFLECVQDMDHENMFWYRQDPGLGLRLIYFSYDVKMKEKGDIPEGYSVSREKKERFSLILESASTNQTSMYLCASTTSGRAYEQFFGPGTRLTVL.

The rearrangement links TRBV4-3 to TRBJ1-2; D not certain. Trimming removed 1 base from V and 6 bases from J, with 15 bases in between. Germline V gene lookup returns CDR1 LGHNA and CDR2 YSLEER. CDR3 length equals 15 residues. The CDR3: CASSQVRGAFNGYTF. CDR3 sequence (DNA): TGCGCCAGCAGCCAAGTCCGGGGAGCCTTCAATGGCTACACCTTC.

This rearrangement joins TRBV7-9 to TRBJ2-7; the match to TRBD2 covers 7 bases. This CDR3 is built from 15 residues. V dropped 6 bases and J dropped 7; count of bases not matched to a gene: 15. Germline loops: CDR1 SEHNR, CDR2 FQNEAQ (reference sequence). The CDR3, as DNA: TGTGCCAGCAGATGGGGCGGGAGCCCCCCGTGGGAGCAGTACTTC. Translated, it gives CASRWGGSPPWEQYF.

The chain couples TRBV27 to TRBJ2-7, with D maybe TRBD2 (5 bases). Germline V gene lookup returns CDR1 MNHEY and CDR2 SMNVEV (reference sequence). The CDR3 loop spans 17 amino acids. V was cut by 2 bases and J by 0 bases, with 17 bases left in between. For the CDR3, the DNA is TGTGCCAGCAGTTTACGGGGTCTTCGCCAAAGCTCCTACGAGCAGTACTTC. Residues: CASSLRGLRQSSYEQYF.